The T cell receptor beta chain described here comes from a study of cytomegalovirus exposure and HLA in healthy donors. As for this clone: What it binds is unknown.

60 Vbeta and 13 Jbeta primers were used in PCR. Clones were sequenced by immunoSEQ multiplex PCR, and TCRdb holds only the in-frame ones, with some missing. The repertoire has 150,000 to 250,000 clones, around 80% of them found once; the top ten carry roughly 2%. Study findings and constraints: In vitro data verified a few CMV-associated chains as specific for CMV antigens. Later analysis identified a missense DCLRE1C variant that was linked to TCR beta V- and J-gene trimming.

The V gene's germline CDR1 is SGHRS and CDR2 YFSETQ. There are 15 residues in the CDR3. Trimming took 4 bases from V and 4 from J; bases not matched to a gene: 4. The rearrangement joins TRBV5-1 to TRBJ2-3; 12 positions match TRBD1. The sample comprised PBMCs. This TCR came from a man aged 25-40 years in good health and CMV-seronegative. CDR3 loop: CASSRGQGAADTQYF. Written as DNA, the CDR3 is TGCGCCAGCAGCCGGGGACAGGGGGCCGCAGATACGCAGTATTTT.